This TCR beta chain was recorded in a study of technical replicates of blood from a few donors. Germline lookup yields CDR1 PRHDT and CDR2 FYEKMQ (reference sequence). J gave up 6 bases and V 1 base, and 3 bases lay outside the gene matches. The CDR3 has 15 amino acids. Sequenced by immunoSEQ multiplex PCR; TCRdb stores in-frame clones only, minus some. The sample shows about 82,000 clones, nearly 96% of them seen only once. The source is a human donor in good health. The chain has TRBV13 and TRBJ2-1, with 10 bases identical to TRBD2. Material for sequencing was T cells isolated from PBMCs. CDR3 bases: TGTGCCAGCAGCTTAGCTAGCGGGAGTGGCAATGAGCAGTTCTTC. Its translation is CASSLASGSGNEQFF.